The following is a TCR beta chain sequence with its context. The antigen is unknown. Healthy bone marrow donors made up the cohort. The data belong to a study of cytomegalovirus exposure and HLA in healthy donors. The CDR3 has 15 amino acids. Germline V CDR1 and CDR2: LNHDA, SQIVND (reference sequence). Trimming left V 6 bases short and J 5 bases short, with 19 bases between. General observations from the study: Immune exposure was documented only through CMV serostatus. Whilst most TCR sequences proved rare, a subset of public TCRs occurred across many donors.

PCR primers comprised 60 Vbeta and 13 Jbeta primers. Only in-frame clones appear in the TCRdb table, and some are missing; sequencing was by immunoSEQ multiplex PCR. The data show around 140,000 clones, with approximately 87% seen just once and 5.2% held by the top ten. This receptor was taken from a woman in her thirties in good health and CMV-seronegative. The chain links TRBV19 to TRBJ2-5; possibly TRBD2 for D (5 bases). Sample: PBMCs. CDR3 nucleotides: TGTGCCAGTAGCAAACTTGGAGGATGGGAGGAGACCCAGTACTTC. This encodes CASSKLGGWEETQYF.